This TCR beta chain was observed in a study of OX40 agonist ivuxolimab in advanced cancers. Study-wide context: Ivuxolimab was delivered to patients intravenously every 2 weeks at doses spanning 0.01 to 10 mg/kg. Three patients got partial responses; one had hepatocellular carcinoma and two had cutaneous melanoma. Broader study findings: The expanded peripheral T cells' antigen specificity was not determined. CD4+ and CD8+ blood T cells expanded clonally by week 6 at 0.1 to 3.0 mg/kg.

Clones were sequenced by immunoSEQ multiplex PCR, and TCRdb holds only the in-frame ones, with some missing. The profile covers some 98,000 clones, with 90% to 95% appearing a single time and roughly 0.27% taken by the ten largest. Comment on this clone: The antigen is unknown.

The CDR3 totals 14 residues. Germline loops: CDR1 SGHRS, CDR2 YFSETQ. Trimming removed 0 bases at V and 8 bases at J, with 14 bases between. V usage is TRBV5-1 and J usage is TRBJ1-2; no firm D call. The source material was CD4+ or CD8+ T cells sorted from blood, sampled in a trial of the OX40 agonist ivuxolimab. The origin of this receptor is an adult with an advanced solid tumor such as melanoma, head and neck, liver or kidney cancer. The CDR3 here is CASSLETISMGYTF. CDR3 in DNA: TGCGCCAGCAGCTTGGAAACGATCTCTATGGGCTACACCTTC.